This T cell receptor beta chain was profiled in a study of cytomegalovirus exposure and HLA in healthy donors. Details on this clone: The antigen is unknown.

General study findings and limits: Specificity for CMV antigens was confirmed in vitro for a few of the CMV-associated chains. The classifier, whose performance was assessed in both the original and validation cohorts, reportedly diagnosed cytomegalovirus status with high specificity and sensitivity.

The PCR employed 60 Vbeta primers together with 13 Jbeta primers. Sequencing used immunoSEQ multiplex PCR; TCRdb keeps in-frame clones, though not all of them. The table lists roughly 100,000 clones, around three quarters of them singletons. All donors participated as healthy donors of bone marrow. The CDR3 has 15 amino acids. CDR1 and CDR2 from the germline V gene are LNHDA and SQIVND (reference sequence). Trimming cost V 10 bases and J 2 bases; bases outside gene matches: 11. This receptor was taken from a man in his forties in good health and CMV-seronegative. The chain joins TRBV19 to TRBJ1-5, with TRBD1 identical over 7 bases. The sample consisted of PBMCs. As DNA, the CDR3 is TGTGCCAATATCAACCAGGGGGGCGGCAATCAGCCCCAGCATTTT. The encoded protein is CANINQGGGNQPQHF. The full variable domain, with the rest looked up from reference TRBV19 and TRBJ1-5, is DGGITQSPKYLFRKEGQNVTLSCEQNLNHDAMYWYRQDPGQGLRLIYYSQIVNDFQKGDIAEGYSVSREKKESFPLTVTSAQKNPTAFYLCANINQGGGNQPQHFGDGTRLSIL.